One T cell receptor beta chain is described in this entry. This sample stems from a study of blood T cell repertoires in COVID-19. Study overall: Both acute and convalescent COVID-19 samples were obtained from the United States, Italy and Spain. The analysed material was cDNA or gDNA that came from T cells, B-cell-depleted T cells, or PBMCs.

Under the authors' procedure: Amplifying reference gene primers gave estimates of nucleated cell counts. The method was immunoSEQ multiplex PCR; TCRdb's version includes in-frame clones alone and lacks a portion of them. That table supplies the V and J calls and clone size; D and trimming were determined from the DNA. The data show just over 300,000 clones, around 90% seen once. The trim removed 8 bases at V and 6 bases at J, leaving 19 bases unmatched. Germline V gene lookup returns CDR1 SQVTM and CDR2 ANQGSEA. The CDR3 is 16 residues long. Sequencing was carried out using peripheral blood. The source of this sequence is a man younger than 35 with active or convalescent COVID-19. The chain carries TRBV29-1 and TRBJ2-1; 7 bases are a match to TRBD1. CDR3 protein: CSSGQTLGLRGNEQFF. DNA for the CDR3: TGCAGCTCGGGACAGACCCTGGGCCTCAGGGGCAATGAGCAGTTCTTC.